This is a list of T cell receptor beta chains from one sample in a study of identical twins. In TCRdb, the 5' RACE reads were re-called with MiXCR into one record per CDR3 protein. The sample holds 200,000 to 250,000 distinct CDR3 sequences; approximately 8.3% are singletons and the top ten take less than 2%. These data were likewise used in another study, on yellow fever vaccine responses in identical twins.

What was sequenced was memory (CD45RO+) T cells sorted from blood. These receptor sequences come from a woman aged 18-29 years in good health. The CDR3 runs from the conserved cysteine through the conserved F or W. A D gene is named only where the DNA matches it firmly. For some rows the clone size is stated as once, few or many, or as a class when expanded; others skip it.

d_gene,j_gene,abundance,v_gene,CDR3nt,CDR3aa
TRBD2,TRBJ2-1,few,TRBV11-2,TGTGCCAGCAGTTCGGGACTAGCGGGAGGGCCCGGGGCCTACAATGAGCAGTTCTTC,CASSSGLAGGPGAYNEQFF
TRBD2,TRBJ2-7,few,TRBV10-1,TGCGCCAGCAGTAGAGGACTAGCGGGGGGAGAGCAGTACTTC,CASSRGLAGGEQYF
-,TRBJ1-2,-,TRBV28,TGTGCCAGCAGTTTTCTGTCATTGGATGGCTACACCTTC,CASSFLSLDGYTF
-,TRBJ2-2,-,TRBV6-4,TGTGCCAGCAGAGCCGGAGTAAACACCGGGGAGCTGTTTTTT,CASRAGVNTGELFF
-,TRBJ2-7,few,TRBV6-2/TRBV6-3,TGTGCCAGCAGTTACTCGAGGGTCGAGCAGTACTTC,CASSYSRVEQYF
-,TRBJ2-7,many,TRBV20-1,TGCAGTGTTAACTACCCCCCGGGGTACGAGCAGTACTTC,CSVNYPPGYEQYF
-,TRBJ2-1,-,TRBV28,TGTGCCAGTACACTCCCCCCCAATGAGCAGTTCTTC,CASTLPPNEQFF
TRBD1,TRBJ2-3,-,TRBV6-2/TRBV6-3,TGTGCCAGCAACAACAGGGGGGCGGATACGCAGTATTTT,CASNNRGADTQYF
TRBD2,TRBJ2-1,once,TRBV6-5,TGTGCCAGCAGTTACTCGTTTTCGGGGCGGGAGCATGAGCAGTTCTTC,CASSYSFSGREHEQFF
TRBD1,TRBJ2-3,many,TRBV7-2,TGTGCCAGCAGCTGGACAGGGGGCGCGACAGATACGCAGTATTTT,CASSWTGGATDTQYF
-,TRBJ1-2,many,TRBV29-1,TGCAGCGCCGATCAACCGGGACTTCGCCAGGGGGGCTACACCTTC,CSADQPGLRQGGYTF
TRBD1,TRBJ1-6,few,TRBV6-2/TRBV6-3,TGTGCCAGCAGTCCCGGACAGGGGGCTACACCCCTCCACTTT,CASSPGQGATPLHF
-,TRBJ1-2,few,TRBV29-1,TGCAGCGTTGATAAGGGGAACAGGGATGGCTACACCTTC,CSVDKGNRDGYTF
-,TRBJ2-5,many,TRBV5-6,TGTGCCAGCAGCCCCGATGTCCGGGCAGGAGAGACCCAGTACTTC,CASSPDVRAGETQYF
-,TRBJ2-2,few,TRBV4-1,TGCGCCAGCAGCCAAGAATGGAGAGGAGGGGGGGAGCTGTTTTTT,CASSQEWRGGGELFF
-,TRBJ2-1,-,TRBV10-1,TGCGCCAGCAGCGCTGGACTATTCACGGGGGAGCAGTTCTTC,CASSAGLFTGEQFF
TRBD1,TRBJ1-3,few,TRBV9,TGTGCCAGCAGCGCCCCCGGGACAGTCTCGAACACCATATATTTT,CASSAPGTVSNTIYF
TRBD1,TRBJ2-7,many,TRBV7-9,TGTGCCAGCAGTCCCGACAGGGTTGGATCCTACGAGCAGTACTTC,CASSPDRVGSYEQYF
-,TRBJ1-3,-,TRBV7-8,TGTGCCAGCAGTTCCGTTAGAGGGGGCTCTGGAAACACCATATATTTT,CASSSVRGGSGNTIYF
-,TRBJ2-3,many,TRBV4-3,TGCGCCAGCAGCCAAGTAAATCCGAGGGGAGATACGCAGTATTTT,CASSQVNPRGDTQYF
-,TRBJ2-1,-,TRBV2,TGTGCCAGCAGCCCCTTCAGGGATGAGCAGTTCTTC,CASSPFRDEQFF
-,TRBJ2-2,many,TRBV20-1,TGCAGTGCTAAGGGACCTTACGGGGGGCACACCGGGGAGCTGTTTTTT,CSAKGPYGGHTGELFF
TRBD1,TRBJ2-1,many,TRBV3-1,TGTGCCAGTGGGACCCAGGGGGCGCAGTTCTTC,CASGTQGAQFF
-,TRBJ1-2,few,TRBV12-3/TRBV12-4,TGTGCCAGCAGTTTATCCCAGGGTGGCTACACCTTC,CASSLSQGGYTF
-,TRBJ2-7,few,TRBV7-2,TGTGCCAGCAGCCCCCCGGGTTTTTCCTACGAGCAGTACTTC,CASSPPGFSYEQYF
-,TRBJ2-1,once,TRBV18,TGTGCCAGCTCACCACAGGGGGGAGGCTGGATCAATGAGCAGTTCTTC,CASSPQGGGWINEQFF
-,TRBJ2-7,many,TRBV3-1,TGTGCCAGCAGACCGGCCGGGGACTCCTACGAGCAGTACTTC,CASRPAGDSYEQYF
-,TRBJ2-7,many,TRBV12-3/TRBV12-4,TGTGCCAGCAGTTTTGGGGGACCTCCCTACGAGCAGTACTTC,CASSFGGPPYEQYF
-,TRBJ2-7,-,TRBV3-1,TGTGCCAGCAGCGGACATCTCTACGAGCAGTACTTC,CASSGHLYEQYF
-,TRBJ2-7,many,TRBV3-1,TGTGCCAGCAGCCAAGCCAGGGTAGGCTACGAGCAGTACTTC,CASSQARVGYEQYF
TRBD1,TRBJ2-7,many,TRBV5-1,TGCGCCAGCAGCTTGGTGGTGACAGGGGGCGCGCAAAGCCACGAGCAGTACTTC,CASSLVVTGGAQSHEQYF
TRBD2,TRBJ2-7,many,TRBV20-1,TGCAGTGCTAGGGTTCTAGCGGGAGAAGTGGGTGAGCAGTACTTC,CSARVLAGEVGEQYF
-,TRBJ2-3,few,TRBV7-2,TGTGCCAGCAGCCCCAACGCTTTAGATACGCAGTATTTT,CASSPNALDTQYF
TRBD1,TRBJ2-7,many,TRBV20-1,TGCAGTGCTCCGGACAGGGGTACCTACGAGCAGTACTTC,CSAPDRGTYEQYF
-,TRBJ2-7,-,TRBV5-1,TGCGCCAGCAGCTCCCCCGGGACACACTACGAGCAGTACTTC,CASSSPGTHYEQYF
-,TRBJ2-7,many,TRBV20-1,TGCAGTGCTAGAGATACCGGGACAAATACGATCGAGCAGTACTTC,CSARDTGTNTIEQYF
-,TRBJ2-5,few,TRBV20-1,TGCAGTGCTACCGAAGGAGAGACCCAGTACTTC,CSATEGETQYF
TRBD2,TRBJ2-3,many,TRBV10-3,TGTGCCATCAGTACTAGCGGGGGGGCAGATACGCAGTATTTT,CAISTSGGADTQYF
TRBD1,TRBJ1-2,few,TRBV20-1,TGCAGTGCGCAAACAGGGGGCTATGGCTACACCTTC,CSAQTGGYGYTF
TRBD1,TRBJ2-2,-,TRBV20-1,TGCAGTGCTAGACCAATACAGGGGGCGTCCGGGGAGCTGTTTTTT,CSARPIQGASGELFF
TRBD1,TRBJ2-3,many,TRBV20-1,TGCAGTGCACGACGACAGGGGACGGGAGATACGCAGTATTTT,CSARRQGTGDTQYF